This TCR beta chain was captured in a study of T-cell memory formation after mild COVID-19. Study-wide background: The TCR clusters were mostly specific to one donor. General study findings and limits: From day 15 to 85, contracting clones were balanced between CD4 and CD8, whereas later expanders leaned toward CD4+.

Trimming removed 5 bases from V and 0 bases from J, with 11 bases in between. From germline, CDR1 is SEHNR and CDR2 FQNEAQ (reference sequence). The CDR3 sequence is 14 residues long. This clonotype was seen only a few times. Antigen specificity is unknown. 5'RACE primed from the constant segment yielded TCR alpha and TCR beta cDNA libraries bearing sample barcodes and UMIs. TCRdb reprocessed the 5' RACE reads with MiXCR, giving one entry per CDR3 protein. The sample has fewer than 500,000 distinct CDR3 sequences; approximately 23% are singletons. This rearrangement joins TRBV7-9 to TRBJ2-7; D not resolved. Specimen: PBMCs or a T cell subset sorted from them (not recorded which). This clonotype was obtained from an adult woman who had mild COVID-19 (a few samples of this study predate the infection). Cell type and time point are not known. The CDR3 nucleotides read TGTGCCAGCAGCCATGGGTTGTACTCCTACGAGCAGTACTTC. Protein product: CASSHGLYSYEQYF.